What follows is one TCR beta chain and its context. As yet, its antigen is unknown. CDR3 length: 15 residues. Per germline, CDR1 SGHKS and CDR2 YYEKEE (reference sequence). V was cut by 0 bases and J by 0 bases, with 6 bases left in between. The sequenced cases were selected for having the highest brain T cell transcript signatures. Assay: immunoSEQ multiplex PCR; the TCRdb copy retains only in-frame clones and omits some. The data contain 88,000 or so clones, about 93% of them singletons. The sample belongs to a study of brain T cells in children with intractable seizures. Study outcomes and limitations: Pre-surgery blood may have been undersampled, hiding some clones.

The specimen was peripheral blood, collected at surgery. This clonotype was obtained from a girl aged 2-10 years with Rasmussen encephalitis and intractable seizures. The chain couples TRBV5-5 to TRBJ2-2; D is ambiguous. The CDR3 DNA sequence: TGTGCCAGCAGCTTGGAGCGCTCGAACACCGGGGAGCTGTTTTTT. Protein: CASSLERSNTGELFF.